These T cell receptor beta chains were read from a single sample in a study of immune heterogeneity within non-small cell lung tumors. TCRdb passed the multiplex PCR reads through MiXCR, listing each CDR3 protein once. The data contain over 20,000 distinct CDR3 sequences, about 30% of them singletons. The specimen was lung tumor tissue. These receptors came from a man aged 35 to 55 with non-small cell lung cancer. Both conserved end residues are part of each CDR3. D genes are given only for firm matches. Clone size appears in some rows only: once, few, many, or a class for an expanded clone.

TGCAGCGTTGGACCATTGACAGGGGGGGAAAAACTGTTTTTT CSVGPLTGGEKLFF TRBJ1-4 TRBD1 NA TRBV29-1
TGTGCCAGCAGCCACTATGGACAGCTATCTAACTATGGCTACACCTTC CASSHYGQLSNYGYTF TRBJ1-2 NA NA TRBV3-1
TGTGCCATCAGTGGGGGAGTAAACAATTCACCCCTCCACTTT CAISGGVNNSPLHF TRBJ1-6 NA large TRBV10-3
TGTGCCAGCAGCCGCGGAGGCGGGAGCAGAGTGTACACCGGGGAGCTGTTTTTT CASSRGGGSRVYTGELFF TRBJ2-2 TRBD2 few TRBV6-1
TGTGCCAGCAGCTTAGGGGGGGATCAGCCCCAGCATTTT CASSLGGDQPQHF TRBJ1-5 NA NA TRBV7-3
TGTGCCAGCAGCTTGAGAGGGTTTGTCGACACTGAAGCTTTCTTT CASSLRGFVDTEAFF TRBJ1-1 NA few TRBV5-6
TGTGCCAGCAGCCAAGGGATGGCCCAGAACACTGAAGCTTTCTTT CASSQGMAQNTEAFF TRBJ1-1 NA few TRBV4-2
TGTGCCTGGAGCCCCGTTCGGGGGACAACGAACACCGGGGAGCTGTTTTTT CAWSPVRGTTNTGELFF TRBJ2-2 NA NA TRBV30
TGTGCCAGCAGTTTCCCCGGAAGGGAAAAACTGTTTTTT CASSFPGREKLFF TRBJ1-4 NA few TRBV27
TGTGCCAGCAGGTTGGACACAAACACTGAAGCTTTCTTT CASRLDTNTEAFF TRBJ1-1 NA NA TRBV7-9
TGTGCCAGTGCTGCGGGGTCTGGAAACACCATATATTTT CASAAGSGNTIYF TRBJ1-3 NA many TRBV19
TGTGCCAGCAGCTTAGGGGGTAATACGCAGTATTTT CASSLGGNTQYF TRBJ2-3 NA many TRBV7-9
TGCGCCAGCAGTGACGGCAGGGGAAGGGGAAATGAGCAGTTCTTC CASSDGRGRGNEQFF TRBJ2-1 NA many TRBV10-1
TGTGCCAGCAGCTTAGGCCCCTTGGGGAAAGTTTTATCACCCCTCCACTTT CASSLGPLGKVLSPLHF TRBJ1-6 NA NA TRBV7-9
TGTGCCAGCAGTTACTCGGGTCTCTATACGCAGTATTTT CASSYSGLYTQYF TRBJ2-3 NA NA TRBV6-2/TRBV6-3
TGTGCCAGCAGCACTAGCGGGAGCTCCTACGAGCAGTACTTC CASSTSGSSYEQYF TRBJ2-7 TRBD2 many TRBV7-8
TGCGCCAGCAGCTTGGTTCCAGGGGCTTATGGCTACACCTTC CASSLVPGAYGYTF TRBJ1-2 NA NA TRBV5-1
TGCAGTGCTTTTACCGGACAGACGTTTGGGGAGACCCAGTACTTC CSAFTGQTFGETQYF TRBJ2-5 NA NA TRBV20-1
TGTGCCAGCAGGCCACCAGGGGAAGCCTATGGCTACACCTTC CASRPPGEAYGYTF TRBJ1-2 NA many TRBV12-3/TRBV12-4
TGTGCCAGCAGCCAAGGACAGGGTTATGGCTACACCTTC CASSQGQGYGYTF TRBJ1-2 TRBD1 medium-sized TRBV7-8
TGCGCCAGCAGCCCCAGCGGGGGGAACTACGAGCAGTACTTC CASSPSGGNYEQYF TRBJ2-7 TRBD2 few TRBV5-1
TGTGCCAGCAGCGCCCGAACGGGGGGCACTGAAGCTTTCTTT CASSARTGGTEAFF TRBJ1-1 NA few TRBV11-3